One sample yielded the 24 T cell receptor beta chains listed below, sequenced in a study of radiotherapy plus CTLA-4 blockade in lung cancer. Assay used: immunoSEQ multiplex PCR; TCRdb lists only in-frame clones, some missing. The sample has more than 75,000 clones; around 84% are singletons. The specimen comprised peripheral blood, sampled from a patient treated with radiotherapy plus ipilimumab. The receptors were sampled from a human donor with non-small cell lung cancer who had stable disease on radiotherapy plus ipilimumab.

The chain is built from TRBV5-1 and TRBJ2-5, with 11 bases aligning to TRBD2. Germline assignment: CDR1 SGHRS and CDR2 YFSETQ. The CDR3 has 16 residues. J was trimmed by 5 bases and V by 0 bases; bases with no gene match: 6. CDR3 coding DNA: TGCGCCAGCAGCTTGGGAGTAGCGGGAGGGTTGGAGACCCAGTACTTC. Protein: CASSLGVAGGLETQYF.

The chain is built from TRBV27 and TRBJ2-1; 10 bases match TRBD2. Germline V gene lookup returns CDR1 MNHEY and CDR2 SMNVEV (reference sequence). The CDR3 has 15 residues. After removal of 6 bases from V and 2 bases from J, the junction contained 4 bases not matched to a gene. The CDR3 DNA reads as TGTGCCAGCAGACCAAGCGGGGGGGCCTACAATGAGCAGTTCTTC. It yields the protein CASRPSGGAYNEQFF.

V usage is TRBV7-6 and J usage is TRBJ2-5; D is uncertain. Germline V lookup: CDR1 SGHVS, CDR2 FNYEAQ. The CDR3 is 13 amino acids. V shed 7 bases and J shed 5 bases, with 14 bases lying between them. Written as DNA, the CDR3 is TGTGCCAGCAAGCTTAGGGTGGGCGAGACCCAGTACTTC. Amino acid sequence: CASKLRVGETQYF.

V is TRBV5-1 and J is TRBJ2-7; 9 positions agree with TRBD2. V shed 0 bases, J shed 2 bases, and the junction held 3 bases outside the gene matches. CDR1 is SGHRS and CDR2 is YFSETQ in the germline V gene. This CDR3 has 15 residues. The CDR3 coding sequence is TGCGCCAGCAGCTTGGTTAGCGGGAGTGCCTACGAGCAGTACTTC. It encodes CASSLVSGSAYEQYF. The full variable domain, its missing parts supplied by reference TRBV5-1 and TRBJ2-7, is KAGVTQTPRYLIKTRGQQVTLSCSPISGHRSVSWYQQTPGQGLQFLFEYFSETQRNKGNFPGRFSGRQFSNSRSEMNVSTLELGDSALYLCASSLVSGSAYEQYFGPGTRLTVT.

A remark on this clone: One junction end disagrees with the germline gene, perhaps due to a read error. In nucleotides, the CDR3 is TGTGCTAGCATCCGAAAAGGACTAGCGGGAGTCTCCTACGAGCAGTACTTC. Its translation is CASIRKGLAGVSYEQYF. The V call is TRBV7-7, the J call TRBJ2-5, with 13 bases that match TRBD2. The DNA matches TRBJ2-7 better at its end, which makes the J call doubtful. Germline V lookup: CDR1 SSHAT, CDR2 FNYEAQ (reference sequence). The CDR3 is made up of 17 amino acids.

The chain employs TRBV10-3 and TRBJ2-5, with TRBD1 as a possible D gene (5 bases). Trimming took off 8 bases at V and 1 base at J, with 11 bases between the two ends. Per the germline V gene, CDR1 is ENHRY and CDR2 is SYGVKD. This CDR3 has 13 amino acids. CDR3 in amino acids: CAIGAETQETQYF. The DNA of the CDR3 is TGTGCCATCGGGGCAGAGACCCAAGAGACCCAGTACTTC.

In this sample, this clone turned up a few times. The J gene is TRBJ2-6, the V gene TRBV5-1, with D possibly matching TRBD1 (6 bases). The V gene lost 6 bases and the J gene lost 4 bases, with 14 bases spanning the gap. This CDR3 comprises 15 residues. In germline, CDR1 is SGHRS, CDR2 YFSETQ. The CDR3 here is CASKGTGFGANVLTF. The CDR3 DNA reads TGCGCCAGCAAAGGTACAGGGTTCGGGGCCAACGTCCTGACTTTC.

The chain is built from TRBV19 and TRBJ1-6, with unresolved D. In germline, CDR1 is LNHDA, CDR2 SQIVND (reference sequence). Trimming left V 7 bases short and J 2 bases short, with 12 bases between. The CDR3 is made up of 15 amino acids. DNA of the CDR3: TGTGCCAGTACGGATGGTCGCACCTATAATTCACCCCTCCACTTT. Translating gives CASTDGRTYNSPLHF. Based on the CDR3 plus reference TRBV19 and TRBJ1-6, the full variable domain is DGGITQSPKYLFRKEGQNVTLSCEQNLNHDAMYWYRQDPGQGLRLIYYSQIVNDFQKGDIAEGYSVSREKKESFPLTVTSAQKNPTAFYLCASTDGRTYNSPLHFGNGTRLTVT.

The CDR3 DNA follows: TGTGCCTGGAGTGTAGGGGAGGGGAAGTATGGCTACACCTTC. Translated, it gives CAWSVGEGKYGYTF. V is TRBV30 and J is TRBJ1-2; TRBD1 is a possible D gene (5 bases). V was cut by 0 bases and J by 5 bases, with 13 bases left in between. The germline V gene has CDR1 GTSNPN and CDR2 SVGIG (reference sequence). The CDR3 has 14 amino acids.

This chain joins TRBV20-1 and TRBJ2-3; D uncertain. The CDR3 consists of 11 residues. Trimming removed 2 bases at V and 14 bases at J, with 14 bases between. Germline values: CDR1 DFQATT, CDR2 SNEGSKA (reference sequence). CDR3 region: CSARLAEGAYF. The DNA of the CDR3 is TGCAGTGCTAGACTGGCTGAAGGCGCGTATTTT.

The gene calls are TRBV7-9 and TRBJ1-3; D unresolved. Germline values: CDR1 SEHNR, CDR2 FQNEAQ (reference sequence). The V gene lost 1 base and the J gene lost 0 bases, with 4 bases spanning the gap. The CDR3 extends over 14 amino acids. In nucleotides, the CDR3 is TGTGCCAGCAGCTTAGGTCACTCTGGAAACACCATATATTTT. It codes for CASSLGHSGNTIYF.

The count of this clone is one. The rearrangement links TRBV19 to TRBJ1-3, with D possibly TRBD1 on 6 matching bases. With 5 bases removed from V and 0 bases from J, the gap between germline ends came to 17 bases. The CDR3 is 17 residues long. Germline V CDR1 and CDR2: LNHDA, SQIVND (reference sequence). The CDR3 is CASSDGGTKFSGNTIYF. CDR3 DNA: TGTGCCAGTAGTGACGGAGGGACAAAGTTCTCTGGAAACACCATATATTTT.

The chain couples TRBV27 to TRBJ1-2; the D is unclear. Per the germline V gene, CDR1 is MNHEY and CDR2 is SMNVEV (reference sequence). CDR3 size: 14 residues. V lost 5 bases and J lost 0, with 10 bases in between. The CDR3 here is CASSRGTTNYGYTF. CDR3 DNA sequence: TGTGCCAGCAGTCGGGGTACCACTAACTATGGCTACACCTTC.

This clone was observed a single time. This chain uses TRBV4-2 with TRBJ2-7; weak D call: TRBD2 (5 bases). With 0 bases removed from V and 2 bases from J, the gap between germline ends came to 8 bases. CDR3 length equals 14 residues. The germline CDR1 and CDR2 sequences are LGHNA and YNFKEQ. The CDR3 DNA reads TGTGCCAGCAGCCAAGAAGGACTGGCCTACGAGCAGTACTTC. Protein sequence: CASSQEGLAYEQYF.

The chain combines TRBV30 with TRBJ1-5; a possible D gene is TRBD1 (5 bases). The germline CDR1 and CDR2 sequences are GTSNPN and SVGIG (reference sequence). V was shortened by 3 bases and J by 2 bases, with 11 bases between the two germline ends. The CDR3 has 14 amino acids. CDR3 region: CAWSEGLGNQPQHF. CDR3 coding DNA: TGTGCCTGGAGCGAGGGGTTGGGCAATCAGCCCCAGCATTTT.

This chain links TRBV5-1 with TRBJ2-1; D call uncertain. The CDR3 length is 15 residues. Trimming took off 0 bases at V and 8 bases at J, with 15 bases between the two ends. Germline V CDR1 and CDR2: SGHRS, YFSETQ. CDR3 sequence reads: CASSLGGTSSYEQFF. Written as DNA, the CDR3 is TGCGCCAGCAGCTTGGGGGGTACCAGCAGCTATGAGCAGTTCTTC.

The rearrangement links TRBV11-2 to TRBJ1-4; D might be TRBD1 (6 bases). V was clipped by 4 bases and J by 5 bases, with 11 bases between them. The CDR3 consists of 14 residues. Germline values: CDR1 SGHAT, CDR2 FQNNGV. The CDR3, as DNA: TGTGCCAGCAGCTGGACAGCTTACAATGAAAAACTGTTTTTT. Translating gives CASSWTAYNEKLFF.

This chain connects TRBV11-2 to TRBJ2-7; TRBD2 is a possible D gene (6 bases). Trimming shortened V by 8 bases and J by 3 bases, and 20 bases separated the two germline ends. The length of the CDR3 is 15 residues. Germline V lookup: CDR1 SGHAT, CDR2 FQNNGV. CDR3 nucleotides: TGTGCCAGCGAGAGGGAGGAGGGATGGGGCTACGAGCAGTACTTC. It encodes CASEREEGWGYEQYF.

The chain has TRBV7-2 and TRBJ2-2; maybe TRBD1 (5 bases). The CDR3 contains 15 residues. Trimming left V 1 base short and J 4 bases short, with 10 bases between. The germline V gene encodes CDR1 SGHTA and CDR2 FQGNSA. This chain's CDR3 is CASSLVLGPTGELFF. The CDR3 nucleotides read TGTGCCAGCAGCTTAGTACTGGGGCCCACCGGGGAGCTGTTTTTT.

The chain is built from TRBV15 and TRBJ2-7; perhaps D is TRBD1 or TRBD2 (5 bases each). Trimming took off 0 bases at V and 1 base at J, with 10 bases between the two ends. CDR3 size: 15 residues. Germline V lookup: CDR1 LNHNV, CDR2 YYDKDF (reference sequence). CDR3 DNA: TGTGCCACCAGCAGAGATCTGGGGGAATCCTACGAGCAGTACTTC. Amino acids: CATSRDLGESYEQYF.

The genes are TRBV7-2 and TRBJ2-1; D perhaps matches TRBD2 (7 bases). This CDR3 is built from 14 residues. CDR1 is SGHTA and CDR2 is FQGNSA in the germline V gene. The V end was cut by 4 bases, the J end by 6 bases, with 13 bases between. For the CDR3, the DNA is TGTGCCAGCAGCTCTGGGGGGGCCCCCAATGAGCAGTTCTTC. Residues: CASSSGGAPNEQFF.

This chain links TRBV29-1 with TRBJ2-3, with D perhaps TRBD1 (5 bases). The V end lost 6 bases, the J end lost 4 bases, and 8 bases lay between the germline ends. The CDR3 is 11 amino acids. Germline CDR1 SQVTM, CDR2 ANQGSEA. This chain's CDR3 is CSVQGPDTQYF. CDR3 DNA sequence: TGCAGCGTCCAGGGCCCAGATACGCAGTATTTT.

This clone was observed once. Other DNA sequences in the same sample also yield this CDR3. The rearrangement joins TRBV19 to TRBJ2-5; D uncertain. The CDR3 is 12 residues long. With 6 bases removed from V and 5 bases from J, the gap between germline ends came to 10 bases. Germline assignment: CDR1 LNHDA and CDR2 SQIVND (reference sequence). CDR3 coding DNA: TGTGCCAGTAGGCTGGCCGGGGAGACCCAGTACTTC. Translated: CASRLAGETQYF. Drawing the rest from reference TRBV19 and TRBJ2-5, the complete variable domain is DGGITQSPKYLFRKEGQNVTLSCEQNLNHDAMYWYRQDPGQGLRLIYYSQIVNDFQKGDIAEGYSVSREKKESFPLTVTSAQKNPTAFYLCASRLAGETQYFGPGTRLLVL.

The chain has TRBV6-1 and TRBJ1-2; 8 nucleotides match TRBD1. This CDR3 has 14 residues. Per germline, CDR1 MNHNS and CDR2 SASEGT. V dropped 8 bases and J dropped 2; count of bases not matched to a gene: 7. The CDR3 region is CASGPRGRNYGYTF. In nucleotides, the CDR3 is TGTGCCAGCGGCCCCAGGGGGCGCAACTATGGCTACACCTTC.